The 23 T cell receptor beta chains reported below all come from one sample, sequenced in a study of vaccination effects on CD4 cells after COVID-19. Antigen-specific CD4+ T cells were first expanded with viral peptide pools by the ViraFEST assay and only then sequenced. Following 10 days of culture, CD4+ T cells were isolated. Vaccine recipients had no previous SARS-CoV-2 infection; their nucleocapsid antibodies were negative. Sequencing used immunoSEQ multiplex PCR; TCRdb keeps in-frame clones, though not all of them. The table lists fewer than 85,000 clones, about four fifths of them singletons. Their antigens remain unidentified. Sample: CD4+ T cells from PBMCs cultured with SARS-CoV-2 spike peptides, taken before COVID-19 vaccination. The receptors shown here come from a human donor who received a COVID-19 vaccine.

V gene TRBV2 combines with J gene TRBJ2-2; D is possibly TRBD1 or TRBD2 (5 bases each). The V and J ends lost 3 bases and 4 bases respectively, with 12 bases between them. Germline assignment: CDR1 SNHLY and CDR2 FYNNEI. The CDR3 consists of 15 residues. The CDR3 loop reads CASSEPGAGTGELFF. CDR3 coding DNA: TGTGCCAGCAGTGAGCCTGGGGCGGGCACCGGGGAGCTGTTTTTT.

This clone was found a few times. The J gene is TRBJ1-1, the V gene TRBV28; possibly TRBD1 for D (5 bases). V was shortened by 6 bases and J by 1 base, with 21 bases between the two germline ends. This CDR3 spans 17 amino acids. Germline assignment: CDR1 MDHEN and CDR2 SYDVKM. DNA for the CDR3: TGTGCCAGCAGGCCCCTGGGGCTAGCCTATCAGAACACTGAAGCTTTCTTT. This codes for CASRPLGLAYQNTEAFF.

The chain carries TRBV4-2 and TRBJ1-1; D possibly corresponds to TRBD1 (5 bases). Germline V gene data show CDR1 as LGHNA and CDR2 as YNFKEQ. The CDR3 loop spans 16 amino acids. V dropped 4 bases and J dropped 0 bases, with 15 bases sitting between them. This chain's CDR3 is CASSRVTGALNTEAFF. CDR3 DNA: TGTGCCAGCAGCCGCGTAACAGGAGCCCTGAACACTGAAGCTTTCTTT.

V gene TRBV6-4 combines with J gene TRBJ1-2, with D uncertain. The CDR3 is made up of 14 amino acids. The germline gives CDR1 MRHNA, CDR2 SNTAGT. V was pared by 2 bases and J by 7 bases, with 14 bases between. In DNA form, the CDR3 reads TGTGCCAGCAGTGACCCGGGCCGCGGAGGTGGCTACACCTTC. Translation: CASSDPGRGGGYTF.

This clone appeared a few times. The chain carries TRBV4-1 and TRBJ2-2; 7 nucleotides line up with TRBD1. J was trimmed by 5 bases and V by 1 base; bases with no gene match: 4. Germline lookup yields CDR1 MGHRA and CDR2 YSYEKL. This CDR3 comprises 15 residues. In nucleotides, the CDR3 is TGCGCCAGCAGCCAAGGACAGGGTATTACCGGGGAGCTGTTTTTT. This codes for CASSQGQGITGELFF.

This chain joins TRBV9 and TRBJ2-3; 8 nucleotides align to TRBD2. The CDR3 contains 16 residues. Germline CDR1 SGDLS, CDR2 YYNGEE. V was pared by 5 bases and J by 2 bases, with 10 bases of the junction left unmatched. The CDR3 sequence is CASRYGLAGDTDTQYF. CDR3 bases: TGTGCCAGCAGGTACGGACTAGCCGGGGACACAGATACGCAGTATTTT.

The table lists this clone with a few counts. V is TRBV7-8 and J is TRBJ2-7, with 11 bases lining up with TRBD2. CDR1 SGHVS and CDR2 FQNEAQ come from the germline V gene. This CDR3 comprises 15 residues. V shed 5 bases and J 4 bases; nucleotides not matched to a gene: 7. CDR3 in DNA: TGTGCCAGCAGCCCCGCTAGCGGGGGGCAATACGAGCAGTACGTC. It specifies CASSPASGGQYEQYV.

The gene calls are TRBV12-3 or TRBV12-4 and TRBJ2-5; a possible D gene is TRBD1 (6 bases). The CDR3 extends over 13 amino acids. Trimming took off 0 bases at V and 4 bases at J, with 6 bases between the two ends. The CDR3 coding sequence is TGTGCCAGCAGTTTAGCAGGGGGAGAGACCCAGTACTTC. This encodes CASSLAGGETQYF.

CDR3 residues: CASSNRDTLTGELFF. The CDR3 DNA reads TGCGCCAGCAGCAACCGGGACACGCTCACCGGGGAGCTGTTTTTT. This chain connects TRBV4-1 to TRBJ2-2, with a tentative D call TRBD1 (6 bases). CDR1 is MGHRA, CDR2 YSYEKL, per germline. The CDR3 consists of 15 residues. The V end was cut by 5 bases, the J end by 4 bases, with 14 bases between.

The rearrangement links TRBV7-2 to TRBJ1-1; 7 positions agree with TRBD1. The V and J ends lost 8 bases and 1 base, in that order; junction bases with no gene match: 4. The CDR3 is 13 amino acids. Germline V gene data show CDR1 as SGHTA and CDR2 as FQGNSA. The CDR3 DNA reads TGTGCCAGCCAGAGGGGGCCGAACACTGAAGCTTTCTTT. It translates to CASQRGPNTEAFF.

The DNA of the CDR3 is TGTGCCAGCAGCCCCGGTGGTTGGGGGGAGACCCAGTACTTC. It yields the protein CASSPGGWGETQYF. The chain couples TRBV11-3 to TRBJ2-5, with D perhaps given as TRBD1 or TRBD2 (5 bases each). Germline V gives CDR1 SGHNT, CDR2 YENEEA. CDR3 length: 14 amino acids. With 5 bases removed from V and 5 bases from J, the gap between germline ends came to 15 bases.

CDR3 protein: CASSTSRRFVETQYF. The CDR3 DNA is TGTGCCAGCAGCACCAGTCGACGTTTTGTAGAGACCCAGTACTTC. The chain joins TRBV21-1 to TRBJ2-5. TRBV21-1 is a documented pseudogene. CDR3 length: 15 amino acids.

The V call is TRBV6-5, the J call TRBJ1-3; D is unclear. Trimming shortened V by 0 bases and J by 1 base, and 10 bases separated the two germline ends. This CDR3 comprises 16 residues. CDR1 MNHEY and CDR2 SVGAGI come from the germline V gene. DNA for the CDR3: TGTGCCAGCAGTTACTCCCTCGGCGGGTCTGGAAACACCATATATTTT. Translated: CASSYSLGGSGNTIYF.

As DNA, the CDR3 is TGTGCCAGCAGCTTAGGATGGACAGCCAAGGGGTACACCTTC. Encoded protein: CASSLGWTAKGYTF. The rearrangement joins TRBV7-2 to TRBJ1-2; tentatively, D is TRBD1 (6 bases). From germline, CDR1 is SGHTA and CDR2 FQGNSA. V was clipped by 1 base and J by 11 bases, with 17 bases between them. The CDR3 totals 14 residues.

This clone was observed once. This CDR3 reads CASSFTGTENEKLFF. The CDR3 bases are TGTGCCAGCAGCTTCACCGGGACGGAAAATGAAAAACTGTTTTTT. This rearrangement joins TRBV11-2 to TRBJ1-4; D possibly corresponds to TRBD1 (5 bases). Germline V gene data show CDR1 as SGHAT and CDR2 as FQNNGV. The CDR3 is 15 residues long. The V end lost 3 bases, the J end lost 5 bases, and 13 bases lay between the germline ends.

Only one count was recorded for this clone. The CDR3 reads CASGLATTSQETQYF. CDR3 DNA sequence: TGTGCTAGTGGTTTGGCCACAACTAGTCAAGAGACCCAGTACTTC. The rearrangement links TRBV12-5 to TRBJ2-5, with D possibly TRBD2 on 5 matching bases. The CDR3 is 15 amino acids. V was shortened by 1 base and J by 2 bases, with 11 bases between the two germline ends. Germline CDR1 is LGHNT and CDR2 is FRNRAP.

V is TRBV5-8 and J is TRBJ1-5; no clear D gene. This CDR3 contains 17 residues. The V gene lost 3 bases and the J gene lost 0 bases, with 16 bases spanning the gap. From germline, CDR1 is SGHTS and CDR2 YDEGEE. The CDR3 reads CASSSVGVGDSNQPQHF. CDR3 DNA: TGTGCCAGCAGCTCGGTCGGGGTCGGGGATAGCAATCAGCCCCAGCATTTT. The full variable domain, completed using reference TRBV5-8 and TRBJ1-5, is EAGVTQSPTHLIKTRGQQATLRCSPISGHTSVYWYQQALGLGLQFLLWYDEGEERNRGNFPPRFSGRQFPNYSSELNVNALELEDSALYLCASSSVGVGDSNQPQHFGDGTRLSIL.

This chain uses TRBV18 with TRBJ1-5; 8 bases are a match to TRBD1. The V gene's germline CDR1 is KGHSH and CDR2 LQKENI. After removal of 3 bases from V and 7 bases from J, the junction contained 8 bases not matched to a gene. There are 15 residues in the CDR3. CDR3 sequence (DNA): TGTGCCAGCTCACCGCCCGGACAGGGCGGGCAGCCCCAGCATTTT. It is translated as CASSPPGQGGQPQHF. Full variable domain (rest looked up from reference TRBV18 and TRBJ1-5): NAGVMQNPRHLVRRRGQEARLRCSPMKGHSHVYWYRQLPEEGLKFMVYLQKENIIDESGMPKERFSAEFPKEGPSILRIQQVVRGDSAAYFCASSPPGQGGQPQHFGDGTRLSIL.

The chain links TRBV29-1 to TRBJ1-4; 7 nucleotides line up with TRBD1. Per germline, CDR1 SQVTM and CDR2 ANQGSEA. CDR3 length equals 14 residues. Losses at the gene ends were 7 bases for V and 3 bases for J; bases not matched to a gene: 8. The CDR3 reads CSEVPTGPNEKLFF. The CDR3 DNA reads as TGCAGCGAAGTTCCGACAGGGCCTAATGAAAAACTGTTTTTT.

The chain links TRBV6-6 to TRBJ2-3, with TRBD1 matching over 10 bases. This CDR3 region has 15 residues. Germline V gene sequence: CDR1 MNHNY, CDR2 SVGAGI (reference sequence). The junction had 9 bases not matched to a gene; V was cut back by 6 bases and J by 6 bases. The CDR3 reads CASSSGTGVADTQYF. As DNA, the CDR3 is TGTGCCAGCAGCTCCGGGACAGGGGTGGCCGATACGCAGTATTTT.

This chain joins TRBV28 and TRBJ1-2, with TRBD1 matching over 8 bases. The germline CDR1 and CDR2 sequences are MDHEN and SYDVKM. This CDR3 comprises 16 residues. V shed 6 bases and J 4 bases; nucleotides not matched to a gene: 13. The DNA of the CDR3 is TGTGCCAGCAGAACAGGGGGGGGAACGGGAGGCTATGGCTACACCTTC. Translated, it gives CASRTGGGTGGYGYTF.

This sequence joins TRBV25-1 and TRBJ2-2, with a tentative D call TRBD1 (6 bases). Per the germline V gene, CDR1 is MGHDK and CDR2 is SYGVNS. V lost 2 bases and J 8 bases, leaving 15 bases between the germline ends. The CDR3 runs 15 residues. This CDR3 is CASSEIVQGSGELFF. CDR3 DNA sequence: TGTGCCAGCAGTGAAATCGTCCAGGGGTCGGGGGAGCTGTTTTTT.

The chain combines TRBV18 with TRBJ2-5; possible D gene TRBD2, 5 bases. V shed 2 bases and J shed 6 bases, with 16 bases lying between them. Germline V gives CDR1 KGHSH, CDR2 LQKENI. The CDR3 consists of 15 residues. CDR3 DNA: TGTGCCAGCTCACCAAGTTTAGATTCCGGGAAGACCCAGTACTTC. Translating it yields CASSPSLDSGKTQYF.